Below are 30 T cell receptor beta chains sequenced from a single sample in a study of T cell repertoires in cytomegalovirus infection. One entry per CDR3 protein, called by TCRdb with MiXCR from the reads. The profile covers roughly 240,000 distinct CDR3 sequences, with around 6.6% appearing a single time and under 7% taken by the ten largest. Material for sequencing was PBMCs. These receptors all stem from a human donor in good health (CMV status not recorded). Some clones in this sample may be carry-over from other donors' samples.

This clonotype was counted ten times or more. This chain connects TRBV6-4 to TRBJ1-3; no definite D call. The CDR3 is 15 residues long. Deletions cut 3 bases from V and 2 bases from J, with 11 bases between. The germline V gene has CDR1 MRHNA and CDR2 SNTAGT. CDR3 nucleotides: TGTGCCAGCAGTGATTTCTACGGGCCTGGAAACACCATATATTTT. This codes for CASSDFYGPGNTIYF.

This clonotype was observed many times. The chain combines TRBV4-3 with TRBJ1-3; unclear D gene. The germline V gene encodes CDR1 LGHNA and CDR2 YSLEER. This CDR3 is 16 amino acids long. V was clipped by 0 bases and J by 0 bases, with 9 bases between them. The CDR3 region has the DNA TGCGCCAGCAGCCAAGATCCCCGAGGCTCTGGAAACACCATATATTTT. The encoded protein is CASSQDPRGSGNTIYF.

In its sample, this clonotype was seen many times. V and J are TRBV19 and TRBJ2-7; maybe TRBD1 (6 bases). Trimming took off 1 base at V and 3 bases at J, with 10 bases between the two ends. Germline V CDR1 and CDR2: LNHDA, SQIVND (reference sequence). This CDR3 contains 14 residues. In nucleotides, the CDR3 is TGTGCCAGTAGTATAGTTGGACAGAGCTACGAGCAGTACTTC. Translated: CASSIVGQSYEQYF. Looking up the rest from reference TRBV19 and TRBJ2-7 gives the full variable domain: DGGITQSPKYLFRKEGQNVTLSCEQNLNHDAMYWYRQDPGQGLRLIYYSQIVNDFQKGDIAEGYSVSREKKESFPLTVTSAQKNPTAFYLCASSIVGQSYEQYFGPGTRLTVT.

This clonotype was found many times. The rearrangement joins TRBV27 to TRBJ1-1, with 9 bases aligning to TRBD1. The length of the CDR3 is 17 residues. The germline CDR1 and CDR2 sequences are MNHEY and SMNVEV (reference sequence). V lost 5 bases to trimming and J lost 6 bases; unmatched junction nucleotides: 16. The CDR3 spells CASSQDLTWDRASEAFF. For the CDR3, the DNA is TGTGCCAGCAGTCAGGACCTAACCTGGGACAGGGCCTCTGAAGCTTTCTTT.

This clonotype was counted many times. The genes are TRBV9 and TRBJ2-3; D gene unclear. Germline values: CDR1 SGDLS, CDR2 YYNGEE. This CDR3 is built from 13 residues. V lost 0 bases, J lost 3 bases, and 5 bases lay in between. DNA of the CDR3: TGTGCCAGCAGCGTAGGACCAACAGATACGCAGTATTTT. It specifies CASSVGPTDTQYF.

This clonotype was detected ten times or more. The rearrangement links TRBV29-1 to TRBJ1-5; 7 nucleotides align to TRBD1. Per the germline V gene, CDR1 is SQVTM and CDR2 is ANQGSEA. This CDR3 has 13 residues. The ends lost 4 bases at V and 6 bases at J; junction bases unmatched: 6. CDR3 amino acids: CSVGQGSGQPQHF. The CDR3 bases are TGCAGCGTTGGACAGGGTTCTGGTCAGCCCCAGCATTTT.

The rearrangement links TRBV6-2 or TRBV6-3 to TRBJ1-1, with D tentatively TRBD1 (5 bases). This CDR3 contains 15 residues. The V and J ends lost 0 bases and 4 bases respectively, with 12 bases between them. Germline-derived CDR1 and CDR2 are MNHEY and SVGEGT. Here the CDR3 reads CASSYSDPGATEAFF. In DNA, the CDR3 is TGTGCCAGCAGTTACTCGGACCCCGGGGCCACTGAAGCTTTCTTT.

This clonotype occurred many times. The chain uses TRBV7-9 and TRBJ1-2; the match to TRBD1 covers 7 bases. The CDR3 has 13 amino acids. Germline V gives CDR1 SEHNR, CDR2 FQNEAQ (reference sequence). With 7 bases clipped from V and 9 bases from J, the junction kept 11 bases outside the gene matches. The CDR3 sequence: CASNDRVSSSYTF. The CDR3, as DNA: TGTGCCAGCAACGACAGGGTGTCTAGTAGCTACACCTTC.

This clonotype was seen repeatedly, ten times or more. The chain carries TRBV2 and TRBJ1-2; 9 bases align to TRBD1. V lost 6 bases to trimming and J lost 9 bases; unmatched junction nucleotides: 5. Germline lookup yields CDR1 SNHLY and CDR2 FYNNEI. This CDR3 is 12 amino acids long. CDR3 amino acids: CASRGTGSSYTF. The CDR3 DNA follows: TGTGCCAGCAGGGGGACAGGGTCTAGCTACACCTTC.

This clonotype was counted at least ten times. The gene calls are TRBV28 and TRBJ1-5; 7 bases agree with TRBD1. Germline CDR1 reads MDHEN; CDR2 reads SYDVKM. V was pared by 6 bases and J by 3 bases, with 8 bases of the junction left unmatched. The CDR3 extends over 15 amino acids. The CDR3 DNA follows: TGTGCCAGCAGCCAGGGGGGACAGCTCAATCAGCCCCAGCATTTT. Protein: CASSQGGQLNQPQHF. The full variable domain, rest sourced from reference TRBV28 and TRBJ1-5, is DVKVTQSSRYLVKRTGEKVFLECVQDMDHENMFWYRQDPGLGLRLIYFSYDVKMKEKGDIPEGYSVSREKKERFSLILESASTNQTSMYLCASSQGGQLNQPQHFGDGTRLSIL.

The chain couples TRBV7-9 to TRBJ2-3; 7 positions agree with TRBD2. The V segment lost 2 bases and the J segment 2 bases; nucleotides outside the gene matches: 13. Germline V CDR1 and CDR2: SEHNR, FQNEAQ (reference sequence). The CDR3 runs to 18 residues. CDR3 coding DNA: TGTGCCAGCAGCTTAATGAGGACGAAAGCGGGGCTCACAGATACGCAGTATTTT. This translates into CASSLMRTKAGLTDTQYF.

This clonotype was seen at least ten times. A much larger clone differs by one base, so this may be a read error. The rearrangement links TRBV7-9 to TRBJ1-5; the D gene is possibly TRBD1 (5 bases). The CDR3 is made up of 14 amino acids. V dropped 1 base and J dropped 3 bases, with 7 bases sitting between them. Per the germline V gene, CDR1 is SEHNR and CDR2 is FQNEAQ (reference sequence). CDR3 region: CASSLGQHNQPQHF. In DNA, the CDR3 is TGTGCCAGCAGCTTAGGACAGCACAATCAGCCCCAGCATTTT.

This clonotype was seen at least ten times. The rearrangement uses TRBV20-1 and TRBJ1-6; D remains unclear. CDR3 length equals 13 residues. Germline V CDR1 and CDR2: DFQATT, SNEGSKA (reference sequence). Deletions cut 0 bases from V and 10 bases from J, with 10 bases between. The CDR3 bases are TGCAGTGCTAGAGATACTCGAGCGTCACCCCTCCACTTT. Its protein product is CSARDTRASPLHF.

There are many counts of this clonotype. This rearrangement joins TRBV19 to TRBJ1-1; 11 bases are shared with TRBD1. CDR3 length equals 15 residues. CDR1 LNHDA and CDR2 SQIVND come from the germline V gene (reference sequence). Trimming at V came to 7 bases and at J to 3 bases, leaving 7 bases not matched to a gene. CDR3 loop: CASIPRDRGDTEAFF. CDR3 nucleotides: TGTGCCAGTATCCCCCGGGACAGGGGGGACACTGAAGCTTTCTTT. The whole variable domain, filled in from reference TRBV19 and TRBJ1-1, reads DGGITQSPKYLFRKEGQNVTLSCEQNLNHDAMYWYRQDPGQGLRLIYYSQIVNDFQKGDIAEGYSVSREKKESFPLTVTSAQKNPTAFYLCASIPRDRGDTEAFFGQGTRLTVV.

This clonotype has more than one count but fewer than ten. V and J are TRBV20-1 and TRBJ1-3; no clear D. Trimming stripped 4 bases from V and 5 bases from J, with 6 bases between. The CDR3 loop spans 11 amino acids. Germline assignment: CDR1 DFQATT and CDR2 SNEGSKA (reference sequence). The CDR3 nucleotides read TGCAGTGCTACCGCCAGAAACACCATATATTTT. Residues: CSATARNTIYF.

This clonotype was counted ten times or more. The chain recombines TRBV28 with TRBJ1-5; D remains ambiguous. The ends were cut back, 3 bases at V and 2 bases at J, with 5 bases in the middle. Germline values: CDR1 MDHEN, CDR2 SYDVKM. The CDR3 is 13 residues long. CDR3 residues: CASSFVGNQPQHF. For the CDR3, the DNA is TGTGCCAGCAGTTTCGTGGGCAATCAGCCCCAGCATTTT.

This clonotype was found many times. The chain is built from TRBV7-9 and TRBJ2-1; 8 bases are shared with TRBD2. Germline lookup yields CDR1 SEHNR and CDR2 FQNEAQ (reference sequence). Unmatched junction bases numbered 16, after V lost 5 bases and J lost 1 base. This CDR3 region has 19 residues. The chain's CDR3 is CASSPPVGGAGRSYNEQFF. The DNA of the CDR3 is TGTGCCAGCAGCCCGCCGGTCGGGGGGGCCGGGAGGTCCTACAATGAGCAGTTCTTC. Full variable domain (missing parts from reference TRBV7-9 and TRBJ2-1): DTGVSQNPRHKITKRGQNVTFRCDPISEHNRLYWYRQTLGQGPEFLTYFQNEAQLEKSRLLSDRFSAERPKGSFSTLEIQRTEQGDSAMYLCASSPPVGGAGRSYNEQFFGPGTRLTVL.

This clonotype was counted ten times or more. Since a much larger clone is just one base distant, this may be a read error. The genes are TRBV7-9 and TRBJ2-7; D remains unclear. Germline-derived CDR1 and CDR2 are SEHNR and FQNEAQ (reference sequence). This CDR3 comprises 13 residues. V gave up 0 bases and J gave up 0 bases, with 3 bases separating them. The CDR3 region is CASSLASSYEQYF. The CDR3 region has the DNA TGTGCCAGCAGCTTAGCCAGCTCCTACGAGCAGTACTTC.

The table lists this clonotype with a few counts. CDR3 bases: TGCGCCAGCAGCTTGGAAGGGACAGGGGCTCAGCCCCAGCATTTT. It yields the protein CASSLEGTGAQPQHF. This chain connects TRBV5-1 to TRBJ1-5, with 10 nucleotides matching TRBD1. V trimming: 0 bases; J trimming: 6 bases; junction bases outside the gene matches: 3. This CDR3 spans 15 amino acids. From germline, CDR1 is SGHRS and CDR2 YFSETQ.

This clonotype was counted many times. The chain uses TRBV7-2 and TRBJ2-1, with TRBD1 matching 10 bases. The CDR3 extends over 15 amino acids. The V and J ends lost 5 bases and 3 bases, in that order; junction bases with no gene match: 4. Germline V gene data show CDR1 as SGHTA and CDR2 as FQGNSA. The CDR3 is CASSTDRGLYNEQFF. The CDR3 DNA is TGTGCCAGCAGCACCGACAGGGGGCTCTACAATGAGCAGTTCTTC.

The rearrangement links TRBV20-1 to TRBJ2-7, with 8 bases matching TRBD2. The CDR3 is 14 amino acids. The germline V gene has CDR1 DFQATT and CDR2 SNEGSKA (reference sequence). J was trimmed by 1 base and V by 4 bases; bases with no gene match: 6. The CDR3 here is CSAITGTRSYEQYF. The CDR3 DNA is TGCAGTGCTATTACCGGGACTAGGTCCTACGAGCAGTACTTC.

The sample holds many counts of this clonotype. V gene TRBV12-3 or TRBV12-4 combines with J gene TRBJ2-7; D possibly corresponds to TRBD1 (6 bases). The length of the CDR3 is 16 residues. V lost 3 bases and J 3 bases, leaving 18 bases between the germline ends. The CDR3 sequence is CASSFGFSGEGYEQYF. The DNA for the CDR3 is TGTGCCAGCAGTTTTGGTTTTTCAGGGGAAGGCTACGAGCAGTACTTC.

This clonotype was found many times. The chain recombines TRBV20-1 with TRBJ2-7; 8 positions match TRBD1. Germline CDR1 is DFQATT and CDR2 is SNEGSKA (reference sequence). The CDR3 is 14 amino acids. V gave up 4 bases and J gave up 2 bases; unmatched junction bases: 7. CDR3 residues: CSAKGTGQTYEQYF. CDR3 sequence (DNA): TGCAGTGCTAAAGGGACAGGACAGACCTACGAGCAGTACTTC.

This clonotype was counted many times. V is TRBV7-2 and J is TRBJ2-7; D perhaps matches TRBD2 (5 bases). CDR3 length: 13 amino acids. In germline, CDR1 is SGHTA, CDR2 FQGNSA. Trimming stripped 1 base from V and 6 bases from J, with 10 bases between. The CDR3 spells CASSLERVGEQYF. The CDR3 nucleotides are TGTGCCAGCAGCTTAGAGAGGGTAGGCGAGCAGTACTTC.

This clonotype came up a few times. The chain links TRBV6-2 or TRBV6-3 to TRBJ2-1, with 9 bases lining up with TRBD2. V lost 6 bases to trimming and J lost 13 bases; unmatched junction nucleotides: 10. Germline CDR1 reads MNHEY; CDR2 reads SVGEGT. CDR3 length: 13 residues. CDR3 in amino acids: CASSYTSGSDQFF. The CDR3 DNA is TGTGCCAGCAGCTATACTAGCGGGTCGGACCAGTTCTTC.

This clonotype was seen many times. In DNA, the CDR3 is TGTGCCAGCAGTGAACTTGAAGCTTTCTTT. Its protein is CASSELEAFF. The chain uses TRBV2 and TRBJ1-1, with D hard to call. The CDR3 totals 10 residues. Germline lookup yields CDR1 SNHLY and CDR2 FYNNEI. V lost 2 bases and J lost 7, with 2 bases in between.

This clonotype was seen many times. The chain links TRBV5-5 to TRBJ2-7; D not certain. CDR1 is SGHKS and CDR2 is YYEKEE in the germline V gene (reference sequence). V was clipped by 2 bases and J by 0 bases, with 9 bases between them. There are 14 residues in the CDR3. The CDR3 here is CASSFARYSYEQYF. DNA of the CDR3: TGTGCCAGCAGCTTTGCCCGGTACTCCTACGAGCAGTACTTC.

This clonotype turned up a few times. V usage is TRBV5-1 and J usage is TRBJ2-5; 10 nucleotides line up with TRBD2. Trimming cost V 0 bases and J 1 base; bases outside gene matches: 9. The CDR3 covers 18 residues. Germline lookup yields CDR1 SGHRS and CDR2 YFSETQ. The CDR3 sequence: CASSLVPSGRQIQETQYF. In DNA form, the CDR3 reads TGCGCCAGCAGCTTGGTTCCTAGCGGGAGACAAATCCAAGAGACCCAGTACTTC.

This clonotype has a count of ten or more. The CDR3 loop reads CASTREEGWSGYTF. As DNA, the CDR3 is TGTGCCAGCACCCGAGAGGAGGGGTGGAGTGGCTACACCTTC. The chain uses TRBV7-8 and TRBJ1-2, with D possibly TRBD1 on 5 matching bases. The germline V gene has CDR1 SGHVS and CDR2 FQNEAQ. V lost 7 bases and J lost 7, with 19 bases in between. The CDR3 runs 14 residues.

This clonotype has at least ten counts. The gene calls are TRBV19 and TRBJ1-1, with D tentatively TRBD1 (5 bases). This CDR3 contains 14 residues. Germline loops: CDR1 LNHDA, CDR2 SQIVND (reference sequence). V was clipped by 7 bases and J by 1 base, with 13 bases between them. Written as DNA, the CDR3 is TGTGCCAGTAAGACCCAGGGCCGGAACACTGAAGCTTTCTTT. Amino acids: CASKTQGRNTEAFF.